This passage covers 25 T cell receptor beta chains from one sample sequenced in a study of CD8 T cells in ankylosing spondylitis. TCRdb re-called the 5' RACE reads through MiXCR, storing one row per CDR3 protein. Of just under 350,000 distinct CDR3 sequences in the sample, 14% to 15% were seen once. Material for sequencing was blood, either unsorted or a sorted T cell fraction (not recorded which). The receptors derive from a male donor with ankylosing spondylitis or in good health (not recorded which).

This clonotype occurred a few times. The CDR3 is CASSPTLLGGESTEAFF. Written as DNA, the CDR3 is TGTGCCAGCAGCCCGACCCTTCTCGGGGGCGAGAGCACTGAAGCTTTCTTT. The chain recombines TRBV28 with TRBJ1-1, with D possibly TRBD1 on 6 matching bases. Germline CDR1 MDHEN, CDR2 SYDVKM. Trimming removed 6 bases from V and 4 bases from J, with 24 bases in between. The CDR3 is made up of 17 amino acids.

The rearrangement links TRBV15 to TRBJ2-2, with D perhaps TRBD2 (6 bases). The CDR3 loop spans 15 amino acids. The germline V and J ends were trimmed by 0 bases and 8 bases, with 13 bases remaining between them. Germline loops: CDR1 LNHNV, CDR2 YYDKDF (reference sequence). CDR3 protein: CATSRDPGGRGELFF. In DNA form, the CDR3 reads TGTGCCACCAGCAGAGATCCCGGGGGAAGGGGGGAGCTGTTTTTT. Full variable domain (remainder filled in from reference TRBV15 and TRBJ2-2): DAMVIQNPRYQVTQFGKPVTLSCSQTLNHNVMYWYQQKSSQAPKLLFHYYDKDFNNEADTPDNFQSRRPNTSFCFLDIRSPGLGDTAMYLCATSRDPGGRGELFFGEGSRLTVL.

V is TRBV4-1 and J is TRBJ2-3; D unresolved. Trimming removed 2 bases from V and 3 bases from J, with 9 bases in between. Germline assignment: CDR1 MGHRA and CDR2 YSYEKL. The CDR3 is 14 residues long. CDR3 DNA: TGCGCCAGCAGCCAATTCAGGCGGACAGATACGCAGTATTTT. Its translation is CASSQFRRTDTQYF.

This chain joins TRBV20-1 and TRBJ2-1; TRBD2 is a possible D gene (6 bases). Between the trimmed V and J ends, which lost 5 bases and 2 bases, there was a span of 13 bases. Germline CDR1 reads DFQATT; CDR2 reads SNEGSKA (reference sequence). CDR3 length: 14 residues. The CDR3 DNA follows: TGCAGTGCTCAGGAGGGGTTTACCTACAATGAGCAGTTCTTC. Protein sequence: CSAQEGFTYNEQFF.

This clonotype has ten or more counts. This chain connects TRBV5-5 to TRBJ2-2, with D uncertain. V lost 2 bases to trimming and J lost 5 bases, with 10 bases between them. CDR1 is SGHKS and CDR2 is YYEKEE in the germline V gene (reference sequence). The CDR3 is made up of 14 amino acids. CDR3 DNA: TGTGCCAGCAGCTTTCTGGACCGGACCGGGGAGCTGTTTTTT. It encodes CASSFLDRTGELFF. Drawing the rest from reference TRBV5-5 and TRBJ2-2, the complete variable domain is DAGVTQSPTHLIKTRGQQVTLRCSPISGHKSVSWYQQVLGQGPQFIFQYYEKEERGRGNFPDRFSARQFPNYSSELNVNALLLGDSALYLCASSFLDRTGELFFGEGSRLTVL.

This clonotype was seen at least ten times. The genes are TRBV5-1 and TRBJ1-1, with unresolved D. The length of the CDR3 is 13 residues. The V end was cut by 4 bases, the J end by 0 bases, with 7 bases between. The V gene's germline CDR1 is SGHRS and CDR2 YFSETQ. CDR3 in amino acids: CASSLAVNTEAFF. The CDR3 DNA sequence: TGCGCCAGCAGCCTTGCTGTGAACACTGAAGCTTTCTTT. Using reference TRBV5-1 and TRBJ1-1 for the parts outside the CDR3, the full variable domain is KAGVTQTPRYLIKTRGQQVTLSCSPISGHRSVSWYQQTPGQGLQFLFEYFSETQRNKGNFPGRFSGRQFSNSRSEMNVSTLELGDSALYLCASSLAVNTEAFFGQGTRLTVV.

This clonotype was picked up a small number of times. The CDR3 bases are TGCGCCAGCAGCTTGGCTGAGTATGAGGAGACCCAGTACTTC. It codes for CASSLAEYEETQYF. This rearrangement joins TRBV5-1 to TRBJ2-5; D ambiguous. This CDR3 contains 14 residues. Germline V gene lookup returns CDR1 SGHRS and CDR2 YFSETQ. Trimming stripped 0 bases from V and 5 bases from J, with 11 bases between. The variable domain in full, completed from reference TRBV5-1 and TRBJ2-5, reads KAGVTQTPRYLIKTRGQQVTLSCSPISGHRSVSWYQQTPGQGLQFLFEYFSETQRNKGNFPGRFSGRQFSNSRSEMNVSTLELGDSALYLCASSLAEYEETQYFGPGTRLLVL.

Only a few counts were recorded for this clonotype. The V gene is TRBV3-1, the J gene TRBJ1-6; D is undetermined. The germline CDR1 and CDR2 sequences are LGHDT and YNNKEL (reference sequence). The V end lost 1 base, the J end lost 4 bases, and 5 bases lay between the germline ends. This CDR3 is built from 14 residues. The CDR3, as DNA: TGTGCCAGCAGCCAAGGGGGTTATAATTCACCCCTCCACTTT. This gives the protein CASSQGGYNSPLHF.

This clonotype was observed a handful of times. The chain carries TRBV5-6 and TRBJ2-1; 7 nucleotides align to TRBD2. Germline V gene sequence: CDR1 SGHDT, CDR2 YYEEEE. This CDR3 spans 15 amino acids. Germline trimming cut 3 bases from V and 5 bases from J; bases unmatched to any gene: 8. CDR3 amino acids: CASSSGLVINNEQFF. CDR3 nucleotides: TGTGCCAGCAGCTCCGGACTAGTCATCAACAATGAGCAGTTCTTC.

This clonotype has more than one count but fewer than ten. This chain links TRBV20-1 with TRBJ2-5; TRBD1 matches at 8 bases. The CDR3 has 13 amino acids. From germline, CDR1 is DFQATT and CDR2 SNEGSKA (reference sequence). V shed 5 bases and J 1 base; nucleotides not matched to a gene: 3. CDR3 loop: CSAGQGGQETQYF. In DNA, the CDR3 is TGCAGTGCTGGACAGGGCGGCCAAGAGACCCAGTACTTC.

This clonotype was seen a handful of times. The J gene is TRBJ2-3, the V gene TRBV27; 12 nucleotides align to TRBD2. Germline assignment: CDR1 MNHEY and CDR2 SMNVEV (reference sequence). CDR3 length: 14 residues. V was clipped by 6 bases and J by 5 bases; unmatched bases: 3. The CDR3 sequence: CASSTLAGGDTQYF. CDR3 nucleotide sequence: TGTGCCAGCAGCACACTAGCGGGAGGAGATACGCAGTATTTT.

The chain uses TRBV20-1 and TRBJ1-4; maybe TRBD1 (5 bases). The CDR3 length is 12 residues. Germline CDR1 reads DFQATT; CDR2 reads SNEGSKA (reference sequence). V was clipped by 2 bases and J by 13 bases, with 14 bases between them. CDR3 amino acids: CSARPGPGGLFF. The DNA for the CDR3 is TGCAGTGCTAGACCGGGACCGGGTGGACTGTTTTTT.

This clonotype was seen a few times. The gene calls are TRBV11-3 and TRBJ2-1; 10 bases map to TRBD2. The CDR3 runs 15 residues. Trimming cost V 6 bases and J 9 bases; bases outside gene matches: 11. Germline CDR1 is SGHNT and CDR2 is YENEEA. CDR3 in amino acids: CASSHQRGGMGEQFF. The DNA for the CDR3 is TGTGCCAGCAGTCACCAGCGGGGGGGCATGGGTGAGCAGTTCTTC.

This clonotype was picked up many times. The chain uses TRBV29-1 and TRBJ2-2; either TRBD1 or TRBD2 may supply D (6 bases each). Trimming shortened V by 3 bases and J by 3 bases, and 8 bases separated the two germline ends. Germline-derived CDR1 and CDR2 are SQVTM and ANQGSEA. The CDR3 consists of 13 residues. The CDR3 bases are TGCAGCGTTGATCGGGGGCACACCGGGGAGCTGTTTTTT. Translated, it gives CSVDRGHTGELFF.

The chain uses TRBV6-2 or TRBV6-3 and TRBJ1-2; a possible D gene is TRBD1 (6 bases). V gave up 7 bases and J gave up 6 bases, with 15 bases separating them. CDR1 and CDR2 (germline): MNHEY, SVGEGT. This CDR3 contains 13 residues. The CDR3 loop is CASTPGHRNGYTF. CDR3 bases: TGTGCCAGCACCCCGGGACACCGAAATGGCTACACCTTC.

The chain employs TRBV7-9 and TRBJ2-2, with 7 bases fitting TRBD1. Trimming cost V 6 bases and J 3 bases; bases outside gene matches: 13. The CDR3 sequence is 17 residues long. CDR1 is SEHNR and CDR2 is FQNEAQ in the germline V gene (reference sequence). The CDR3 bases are TGTGCCAGCAGTCCCCCCCGGACAGGATGGGACACCGGGGAGCTGTTTTTT. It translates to CASSPPRTGWDTGELFF.

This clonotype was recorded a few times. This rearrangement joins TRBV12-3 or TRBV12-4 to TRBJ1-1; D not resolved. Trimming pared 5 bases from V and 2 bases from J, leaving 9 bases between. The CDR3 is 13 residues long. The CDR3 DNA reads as TGTGCCAGCAGTCGGATGGGTAACACTGAAGCTTTCTTT. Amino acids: CASSRMGNTEAFF.

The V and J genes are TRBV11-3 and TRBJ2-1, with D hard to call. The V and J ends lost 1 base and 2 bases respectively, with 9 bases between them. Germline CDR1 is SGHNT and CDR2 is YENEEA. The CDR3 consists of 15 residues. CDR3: CASSLGSSTYNEQFF. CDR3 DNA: TGTGCCAGCAGCTTAGGTTCATCGACCTACAATGAGCAGTTCTTC.

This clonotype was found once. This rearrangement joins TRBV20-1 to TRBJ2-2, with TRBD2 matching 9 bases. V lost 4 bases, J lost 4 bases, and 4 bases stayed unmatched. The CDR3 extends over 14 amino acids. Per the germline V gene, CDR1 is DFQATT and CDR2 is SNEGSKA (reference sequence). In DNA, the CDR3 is TGCAGTGCTATTAGCGGGGGAGGCACCGGGGAGCTGTTTTTT. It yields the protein CSAISGGGTGELFF.

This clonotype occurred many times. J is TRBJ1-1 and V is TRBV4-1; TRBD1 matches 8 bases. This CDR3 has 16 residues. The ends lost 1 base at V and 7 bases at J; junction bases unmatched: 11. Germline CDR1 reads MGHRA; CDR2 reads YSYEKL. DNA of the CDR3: TGCGCCAGCAGCCAAGCGGGACAGGAAAAATACAGTGAAGCTTTCTTT. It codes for CASSQAGQEKYSEAFF.

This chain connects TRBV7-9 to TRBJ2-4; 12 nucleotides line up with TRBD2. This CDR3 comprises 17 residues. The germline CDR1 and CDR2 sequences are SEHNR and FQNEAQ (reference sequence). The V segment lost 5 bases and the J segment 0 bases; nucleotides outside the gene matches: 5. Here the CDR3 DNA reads TGTGCCAGCAGCCCAAGACTAGCGGGAGAAGCCAAAAACATTCAGTACTTC. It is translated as CASSPRLAGEAKNIQYF. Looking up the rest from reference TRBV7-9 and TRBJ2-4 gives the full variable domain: DTGVSQNPRHKITKRGQNVTFRCDPISEHNRLYWYRQTLGQGPEFLTYFQNEAQLEKSRLLSDRFSAERPKGSFSTLEIQRTEQGDSAMYLCASSPRLAGEAKNIQYFGAGTRLSVL.

Written as DNA, the CDR3 is TGTGCCAGCAGTGCGTGGGGGTCCGGGGAGCTGTTTTTT. Translated, it gives CASSAWGSGELFF. This rearrangement joins TRBV2 to TRBJ2-2; the D gene could be TRBD1 or TRBD2 (5 bases each). This CDR3 is built from 13 residues. Germline CDR1 SNHLY, CDR2 FYNNEI. Trimming took off 4 bases at V and 6 bases at J, with 9 bases between the two ends.

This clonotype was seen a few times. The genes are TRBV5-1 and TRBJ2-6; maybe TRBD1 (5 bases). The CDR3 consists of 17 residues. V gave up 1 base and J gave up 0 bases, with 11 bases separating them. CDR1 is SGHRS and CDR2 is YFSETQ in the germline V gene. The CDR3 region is CASSLMTANSGANVLTF. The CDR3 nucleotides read TGCGCCAGCAGCTTGATGACAGCTAACTCTGGGGCCAACGTCCTGACTTTC.

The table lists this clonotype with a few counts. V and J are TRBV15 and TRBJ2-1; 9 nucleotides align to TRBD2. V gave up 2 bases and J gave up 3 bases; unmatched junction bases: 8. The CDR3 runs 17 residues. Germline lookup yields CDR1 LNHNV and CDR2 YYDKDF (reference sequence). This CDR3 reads CATSRKLSGGIYNEQFF. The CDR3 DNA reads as TGTGCCACCAGCAGAAAACTAAGCGGGGGGATCTACAATGAGCAGTTCTTC.

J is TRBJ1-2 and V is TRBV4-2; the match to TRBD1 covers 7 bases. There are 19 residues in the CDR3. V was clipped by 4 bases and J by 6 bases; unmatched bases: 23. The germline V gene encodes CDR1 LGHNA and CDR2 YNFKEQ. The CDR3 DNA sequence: TGTGCCAGCAGCCCCCGCACAGGGGCTAGCGGACTCGTAGAAGATGGCTACACCTTC. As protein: CASSPRTGASGLVEDGYTF.